The 12 T cell receptor beta chains given below trace back to one sample, sequenced in a study of T cell changes during pregnancy in multiple sclerosis. Assay: immunoSEQ multiplex PCR; the TCRdb copy retains only in-frame clones and omits some. This table has tens of thousands of clones, around 94% appearing once. This specimen was CD8+ T cells from peripheral blood mononuclear cells, taken before pregnancy. Every receptor here comes from a female donor with multiple sclerosis, enrolled in a pregnancy study.

This sequence joins TRBV30 and TRBJ1-1; TRBD1 matches at 7 bases. CDR1 GTSNPN and CDR2 SVGIG come from the germline V gene (reference sequence). Trimming at V came to 3 bases and at J to 0 bases, leaving 1 base not matched to a gene. This CDR3 is 13 amino acids long. The CDR3 coding sequence is TGTGCCTGGAGGGGACAGATGAACACTGAAGCTTTCTTT. Translated, it gives CAWRGQMNTEAFF.

The V and J genes are TRBV4-1 and TRBJ2-5, with TRBD1 matching over 7 bases. The CDR3 loop spans 16 amino acids. Germline V gives CDR1 MGHRA, CDR2 YSYEKL. Unmatched junction bases numbered 11, after V lost 3 bases and J lost 4 bases. The CDR3 region has the DNA TGCGCCAGCAGCCAGGATACAGGGGTAGGAGGAGAGACCCAGTACTTC. Its protein is CASSQDTGVGGETQYF.

This clone was counted a single time. The chain joins TRBV28 to TRBJ2-2; D perhaps matches TRBD2 (6 bases). This CDR3 has 15 residues. From germline, CDR1 is MDHEN and CDR2 SYDVKM. V shed 2 bases and J shed 1 base, with 8 bases lying between them. CDR3 sequence (DNA): TGTGCCAGCAGTTTAGTAGCGGAGAACACCGGGGAGCTGTTTTTT. Translation: CASSLVAENTGELFF. Supplemented by reference TRBV28 and TRBJ2-2, the full variable domain reads DVKVTQSSRYLVKRTGEKVFLECVQDMDHENMFWYRQDPGLGLRLIYFSYDVKMKEKGDIPEGYSVSREKKERFSLILESASTNQTSMYLCASSLVAENTGELFFGEGSRLTVL.

The CDR3 loop is CASSLPKRREVNTEAFF. As DNA, the CDR3 is TGTGCCAGCAGCTTACCGAAAAGGAGGGAGGTGAACACTGAAGCTTTCTTT. The chain joins TRBV7-8 to TRBJ1-1, with D hard to call. Trimming stripped 2 bases from V and 0 bases from J, with 16 bases between. The CDR3 loop spans 17 amino acids. Germline V gene sequence: CDR1 SGHVS, CDR2 FQNEAQ.

The genes are TRBV4-3 and TRBJ2-3; D might be TRBD1 (6 bases). Germline V gives CDR1 LGHNA, CDR2 YSLEER. Trimming shortened V by 0 bases and J by 2 bases, and 12 bases separated the two germline ends. The CDR3 runs to 16 residues. CDR3 nucleotide sequence: TGCGCCAGCAGCCAAGAAGGAGGACAGTACACAGATACGCAGTATTTT. Protein sequence: CASSQEGGQYTDTQYF.

The V and J genes are TRBV2 and TRBJ2-7; TRBD2 aligns across 14 bases. The CDR3 has 14 amino acids. V trimming: 6 bases; J trimming: 6 bases; junction bases outside the gene matches: 4. Germline CDR1 and CDR2: SNHLY and FYNNEI. CDR3 amino acids: CASRGLAGVVEQYF. As DNA, the CDR3 is TGTGCCAGCAGGGGACTAGCGGGAGTCGTCGAGCAGTACTTC.

The rearrangement links TRBV19 to TRBJ2-1; D gene uncertain. V gave up 3 bases and J gave up 7 bases, with 10 bases separating them. Germline CDR1 is LNHDA and CDR2 is SQIVND (reference sequence). This CDR3 has 13 amino acids. CDR3 in amino acids: CASSMSLLNEQFF. The CDR3 DNA reads TGTGCCAGTAGTATGAGCCTCCTGAATGAGCAGTTCTTC.

The chain combines TRBV15 with TRBJ2-2; D might be TRBD1 (5 bases). CDR1 LNHNV and CDR2 YYDKDF come from the germline V gene (reference sequence). The CDR3 loop spans 15 amino acids. Trimming left V 1 base short and J 0 bases short, with 6 bases between. Here the CDR3 DNA reads TGTGCCACCAGCAGAGGGACAACGAACACCGGGGAGCTGTTTTTT. It translates to CATSRGTTNTGELFF.

J is TRBJ2-3 and V is TRBV27, with 10 nucleotides matching TRBD2. V gave up 8 bases and J gave up 4 bases; unmatched junction bases: 15. Germline values: CDR1 MNHEY, CDR2 SMNVEV (reference sequence). CDR3 size: 17 residues. The CDR3 spells CASRPGASGSRADTQYF. CDR3 bases: TGTGCCAGCCGACCGGGGGCTAGCGGGAGTCGGGCAGATACGCAGTATTTT.

This sequence joins TRBV5-1 and TRBJ2-1, with 7 bases identical to TRBD2. The trim removed 7 bases at V and 1 base at J, leaving 11 bases unmatched. This CDR3 comprises 16 residues. Germline CDR1 SGHRS, CDR2 YFSETQ. The CDR3 spells CASAETGGSSYNEQFF. CDR3 in DNA: TGCGCCAGCGCCGAGACGGGAGGAAGTTCCTACAATGAGCAGTTCTTC.

The chain joins TRBV19 to TRBJ2-7, with D maybe TRBD2 (5 bases). V shed 6 bases and J shed 0 bases, with 9 bases lying between them. Germline V gives CDR1 LNHDA, CDR2 SQIVND (reference sequence). The CDR3 consists of 13 residues. As DNA, the CDR3 is TGTGCCAGTAGAAACCGGGGCTCCTACGAGCAGTACTTC. The encoded protein is CASRNRGSYEQYF.

The CDR3: CASSPVTGELFF. In DNA form, the CDR3 reads TGTGCCAGCAGCCCCGTGACCGGGGAGCTGTTTTTT. The rearrangement links TRBV7-7 to TRBJ2-2; the D is unclear. The V gene's germline CDR1 is SSHAT and CDR2 FNYEAQ (reference sequence). The CDR3 is 12 residues long. Trimming shortened V by 5 bases and J by 5 bases, and 6 bases separated the two germline ends.